Listed here are 29 T cell receptor beta chains from one sample, sequenced in a study of blood T cell repertoires in COVID-19 (dated by TCRdb to about 2020). Preparation of the library involved the immunoSEQ multiplex PCR assay. In TCRdb, the immuneACCESS table is reduced to in-frame sequences with V and J assigned. These tables do not hold every clone; where another copy was compared, an unresolved V gene accounts for under half, and the others remain unexplained. For this sample there are just under 350,000 clones; over 70% appear just once. The leading ten clones occupy 2.5% to 3% of the sample. The sample taken for sequencing was peripheral blood. All receptors derive from a man aged 25 to 45 with active or convalescent COVID-19.

The chain links TRBV4-3 to TRBJ2-2; D is perhaps TRBD2 (5 bases). The V end was cut by 0 bases, the J end by 8 bases, with 13 bases between. This CDR3 is built from 15 residues. Looked up from germline, CDR1 is LGHNA and CDR2 is YSLEER. Here the CDR3 reads CASSQDSSGIGELFF. In nucleotides, the CDR3 is TGCGCCAGCAGCCAAGATTCCTCCGGGATTGGGGAGCTGTTTTTT.

This clone was counted ten times or more. The rearrangement uses TRBV27 and TRBJ1-1, with D possibly matching TRBD1 (5 bases). The CDR3 runs to 13 residues. Per germline, CDR1 MNHEY and CDR2 SMNVEV (reference sequence). V was cut by 8 bases and J by 1 base, with 11 bases left in between. This CDR3 is CASCTTANTEAFF. The CDR3 coding sequence is TGTGCCAGCTGTACGACAGCGAACACTGAAGCTTTCTTT.

The V gene is TRBV5-4, the J gene TRBJ1-3; D remains ambiguous. The V end was cut by 1 base, the J end by 4 bases, with 6 bases between. Germline CDR1 is SGHNT and CDR2 is YYREEE (reference sequence). The CDR3 is 13 residues long. The CDR3 region has the DNA TGTGCCAGCAGCTTGCTCGGGGGAAACACCATATATTTT. Its protein is CASSLLGGNTIYF. Looking up the rest from reference TRBV5-4 and TRBJ1-3 gives the full variable domain: ETGVTQSPTHLIKTRGQQVTLRCSSQSGHNTVSWYQQALGQGPQFIFQYYREEENGRGNFPPRFSGLQFPNYSSELNVNALELDDSALYLCASSLLGGNTIYFGEGSWLTVV.

This clone has only one observation. The chain is built from TRBV28 and TRBJ2-7; TRBD1 matches at 8 bases. V was pared by 2 bases and J by 5 bases, with 8 bases of the junction left unmatched. Germline CDR1 MDHEN, CDR2 SYDVKM. The CDR3 is 15 amino acids. The CDR3 region is CASSLRATGADEQYF. CDR3 in DNA: TGTGCCAGCAGTTTAAGGGCGACAGGGGCAGACGAGCAGTACTTC.

V and J are TRBV27 and TRBJ2-6; 7 bases agree with TRBD1. J was trimmed by 0 bases and V by 3 bases; bases with no gene match: 5. In germline, CDR1 is MNHEY, CDR2 SMNVEV (reference sequence). The CDR3 sequence is 17 residues long. The CDR3 DNA is TGTGCCAGCAGTTTTACAGGGGTGTCCTCTGGGGCCAACGTCCTGACTTTC. It is translated as CASSFTGVSSGANVLTF. Full variable domain (remainder filled in from reference TRBV27 and TRBJ2-6): EAQVTQNPRYLITVTGKKLTVTCSQNMNHEYMSWYRQDPGLGLRQIYYSMNVEVTDKGDVPEGYKVSRKEKRNFPLILESPSPNQTSLYFCASSFTGVSSGANVLTFGAGSRLTVL.

The table lists this clone with a few counts. The V and J genes are TRBV19 and TRBJ2-1; 8 nucleotides line up with TRBD2. The CDR3 runs 17 residues. The junction had 8 bases not matched to a gene; V was cut back by 4 bases and J by 0 bases. Per germline, CDR1 LNHDA and CDR2 SQIVND (reference sequence). The CDR3 DNA is TGTGCCAGTAGTACCCCGCCCGGGGGGGGCTCCTACAATGAGCAGTTCTTC. Its protein is CASSTPPGGGSYNEQFF.

This sequence joins TRBV28 and TRBJ2-7, with D possibly being TRBD1 (6 bases). CDR3 length equals 17 residues. Germline V gene data show CDR1 as MDHEN and CDR2 as SYDVKM. The V end lost 5 bases, the J end lost 1 base, and 21 bases lay between the germline ends. The CDR3 reads CASSPNPQGRGSYEQYF. The CDR3 nucleotides are TGTGCCAGCAGTCCCAACCCCCAGGGGCGCGGATCCTACGAGCAGTACTTC.

This chain uses TRBV4-1 with TRBJ2-3; perhaps TRBD1 as D (6 bases). This CDR3 comprises 15 residues. The V end lost 0 bases, the J end lost 2 bases, and 9 bases lay between the germline ends. From germline, CDR1 is MGHRA and CDR2 YSYEKL. The CDR3 bases are TGCGCCAGCAGCCAAGATCCAGGGGCCACAGATACGCAGTATTTT. The encoded protein is CASSQDPGATDTQYF.

V is TRBV7-3 and J is TRBJ2-6; possible D gene TRBD1, 5 bases. The CDR3 is 17 residues long. The V end was cut by 2 bases, the J end by 3 bases, with 14 bases between. CDR1 SGHTA and CDR2 FQGTGA come from the germline V gene. CDR3 sequence: CASSLGPAGNGANVLTF. CDR3 bases: TGTGCCAGCAGCTTAGGTCCAGCAGGGAATGGGGCCAACGTCCTGACTTTC.

The chain has TRBV28 and TRBJ1-1; TRBD1 agrees at 7 bases. CDR3 size: 12 residues. CDR1 MDHEN and CDR2 SYDVKM come from the germline V gene. With 5 bases clipped from V and 10 bases from J, the junction kept 7 bases outside the gene matches. The CDR3 protein is CASSTSTGPAFF. For the CDR3, the DNA is TGTGCCAGCAGTACCTCGACAGGGCCAGCTTTCTTT.

The chain has TRBV14 and TRBJ2-2; 12 nucleotides match TRBD2. Germline CDR1 reads SGHDN; CDR2 reads FVKESK. With V trimmed by 0 bases and J by 1 base, 9 bases remained unmatched. The CDR3 runs 20 residues. This chain's CDR3 is CASSQDLPSGRAGNTGELFF. The CDR3 coding sequence is TGTGCCAGCAGCCAAGATCTTCCTAGCGGGAGGGCCGGGAACACCGGGGAGCTGTTTTTT. Based on the CDR3 plus reference TRBV14 and TRBJ2-2, the full variable domain is EAGVTQFPSHSVIEKGQTVTLRCDPISGHDNLYWYRRVMGKEIKFLLHFVKESKQDESGMPNNRFLAERTGGTYSTLKVQPAELEDSGVYFCASSQDLPSGRAGNTGELFFGEGSRLTVL.

This clone appeared once. The chain joins TRBV7-2 to TRBJ2-3; tentative D call: TRBD2 (5 bases). CDR3 length equals 13 residues. V was clipped by 6 bases and J by 6 bases, with 13 bases between them. CDR1 and CDR2 (germline): SGHTA, FQGNSA. CDR3 amino acids: CASSFTRGDTQYF. CDR3 in DNA: TGTGCCAGCAGTTTCACCCGGGGTGATACGCAGTATTTT.

This clone appeared once. The chain has TRBV2 and TRBJ2-1; no clear D. Germline loops: CDR1 SNHLY, CDR2 FYNNEI. V was clipped by 8 bases and J by 0 bases, with 8 bases between them. The CDR3 runs 13 residues. CDR3 sequence reads: CASRVFSYNEQFF. CDR3 DNA sequence: TGTGCCAGCCGGGTCTTCTCCTACAATGAGCAGTTCTTC.

The chain recombines TRBV7-9 with TRBJ1-3, with 8 bases lining up with TRBD1. The CDR3 is 17 residues long. The germline CDR1 and CDR2 sequences are SEHNR and FQNEAQ (reference sequence). The V segment lost 5 bases and the J segment 0 bases; nucleotides outside the gene matches: 9. In DNA form, the CDR3 reads TGTGCCAGCAGCCCCAGGACAGGGCCCCCCTCTGGAAACACCATATATTTT. Translating it yields CASSPRTGPPSGNTIYF. Looking up the rest from reference TRBV7-9 and TRBJ1-3 gives the full variable domain: DTGVSQNPRHKITKRGQNVTFRCDPISEHNRLYWYRQTLGQGPEFLTYFQNEAQLEKSRLLSDRFSAERPKGSFSTLEIQRTEQGDSAMYLCASSPRTGPPSGNTIYFGEGSWLTVV.

This clone was seen only a few times. The chain employs TRBV10-3 and TRBJ1-4; D ambiguous. This CDR3 is 14 amino acids long. Trimming stripped 3 bases from V and 7 bases from J, with 12 bases between. Germline values: CDR1 ENHRY, CDR2 SYGVKD. The CDR3 reads CAISDSGDLEKLFF. The CDR3 nucleotides read TGTGCCATCAGTGATTCCGGGGATCTTGAAAAACTGTTTTTT.

This chain uses TRBV19 with TRBJ1-1; D is unclear. This CDR3 contains 13 residues. V was shortened by 10 bases and J by 4 bases, with 16 bases between the two germline ends. From germline, CDR1 is LNHDA and CDR2 SQIVND (reference sequence). DNA of the CDR3: TGTGCCACCGCCAGGAGGGCGGGCACTGAAGCTTTCTTT. This encodes CATARRAGTEAFF.

The chain joins TRBV6-5 to TRBJ1-4; a possible D gene is TRBD1 (5 bases). Germline values: CDR1 MNHEY, CDR2 SVGAGI. The V and J ends lost 2 bases and 6 bases respectively, with 7 bases between them. The CDR3 totals 13 residues. The CDR3 DNA sequence: TGTGCCAGCAGTTACGGGGGGGATGAAAAACTGTTTTTT. It yields the protein CASSYGGDEKLFF.

As to this clone: In the same sample, other DNA sequences code for this CDR3. V is TRBV29-1 and J is TRBJ2-5; TRBD2 matches at 15 bases. Germline CDR1 SQVTM, CDR2 ANQGSEA. CDR3 length equals 14 residues. V gave up 6 bases and J gave up 5 bases; unmatched junction bases: 4. Here the CDR3 reads CSVGLAGGQETQYF. The CDR3 nucleotides are TGCAGCGTCGGACTAGCGGGGGGGCAGGAGACCCAGTACTTC.

The CDR3 loop is CASSVGGHLNQPQHF. The CDR3 DNA reads TGTGCCAGTAGTGTTGGGGGACACCTCAATCAGCCCCAGCATTTT. The rearrangement joins TRBV19 to TRBJ1-5; D is perhaps TRBD1 (6 bases). CDR1 is LNHDA, CDR2 SQIVND, per germline (reference sequence). This CDR3 has 15 amino acids. V was cut by 5 bases and J by 3 bases, with 14 bases left in between.

The rearrangement joins TRBV6-2 or TRBV6-3 to TRBJ1-2; D gene unclear. Germline loops: CDR1 MNHEY, CDR2 SVGEGT. Between the trimmed V and J ends, which lost 6 bases and 2 bases, there was a span of 16 bases. This CDR3 comprises 15 residues. The CDR3, as DNA: TGTGCCAGCAGCCAAGACACCTTCCTAAACTATGGCTACACCTTC. It translates to CASSQDTFLNYGYTF.

The chain uses TRBV6-1 and TRBJ2-1, with 7 bases fitting TRBD1. With 2 bases clipped from V and 2 bases from J, the junction kept 3 bases outside the gene matches. Germline CDR1 is MNHNS and CDR2 is SASEGT. The CDR3 runs to 15 residues. The CDR3 sequence is CASSETGTAYNEQFF. CDR3 DNA sequence: TGTGCCAGCAGTGAAACCGGGACAGCCTACAATGAGCAGTTCTTC.

The rearrangement uses TRBV12-3 or TRBV12-4 and TRBJ2-3; D may be TRBD2 (6 bases). Trimming shortened V by 8 bases and J by 4 bases, and 13 bases separated the two germline ends. The CDR3 runs to 13 residues. CDR3 coding DNA: TGTGCCAGCGCTGCGGGGTCGGCAGATACGCAGTATTTT. This gives the protein CASAAGSADTQYF.

The rearrangement uses TRBV29-1 and TRBJ2-2, with TRBD1 identical over 7 bases. Germline-derived CDR1 and CDR2 are SQVTM and ANQGSEA. This CDR3 is built from 15 residues. Trimming cost V 6 bases and J 1 base; bases outside gene matches: 8. CDR3 amino acids: CSVSPRDRNTGELFF. The CDR3 DNA is TGCAGCGTCTCTCCCCGGGACAGGAACACCGGGGAGCTGTTTTTT.

The rearrangement links TRBV7-2 to TRBJ2-5; a weak D match, TRBD2 (5 bases). V was trimmed by 1 base and J by 1 base, leaving 10 bases between them. CDR1 is SGHTA and CDR2 is FQGNSA in the germline V gene. The CDR3 runs to 15 residues. The CDR3 loop is CASSLERGRQETQYF. The CDR3 nucleotides are TGTGCCAGCAGCTTAGAGAGAGGGCGCCAAGAGACCCAGTACTTC.

The V and J genes are TRBV6-1 and TRBJ1-1; D might be TRBD1 (6 bases). This CDR3 is built from 16 residues. Germline-derived CDR1 and CDR2 are MNHNS and SASEGT. V was cut by 0 bases and J by 4 bases, with 15 bases left in between. CDR3 DNA: TGTGCCAGCAGTGAAGCGCGGGGTCGGGGGGCCACTGAAGCTTTCTTT. Its protein product is CASSEARGRGATEAFF.

The chain combines TRBV6-6 with TRBJ2-1; D gene unclear. V was shortened by 6 bases and J by 0 bases, with 9 bases between the two germline ends. CDR3 length equals 14 residues. Germline CDR1 MNHNY, CDR2 SVGAGI (reference sequence). The CDR3 protein is CASRNPSSYNEQFF. CDR3 in DNA: TGTGCCAGCAGAAACCCGAGCTCCTACAATGAGCAGTTCTTC.

The chain employs TRBV7-7 and TRBJ1-2; D is uncertain. Trimming took 3 bases from V and 8 from J, leaving 13 bases between them. CDR3 length: 13 amino acids. CDR1 is SSHAT and CDR2 is FNYEAQ in the germline V gene (reference sequence). In DNA form, the CDR3 reads TGTGCCAGCAGCTTGATGGGAGGTGGCGGCTACACCTTC. Its protein product is CASSLMGGGGYTF. The variable domain in full, with the rest retrieved from reference TRBV7-7 and TRBJ1-2, is GAGVSQSPRYKVTKRGQDVTLRCDPISSHATLYWYQQALGQGPEFLTYFNYEAQPDKSGLPSDRFSAERPEGSISTLTIQRTEQRDSAMYRCASSLMGGGGYTFGSGTRLTVV.

The rearrangement uses TRBV7-8 and TRBJ1-4; TRBD1 is a possible D gene (6 bases). CDR3 size: 17 residues. Trimming pared 5 bases from V and 5 bases from J, leaving 21 bases between. Germline-derived CDR1 and CDR2 are SGHVS and FQNEAQ. CDR3 amino acids: CASSPHRVGRDNEKLFF. The DNA of the CDR3 is TGTGCCAGCAGCCCTCACAGGGTGGGCAGGGACAATGAAAAACTGTTTTTT.

The rearrangement uses TRBV12-5 and TRBJ1-2; 8 positions agree with TRBD1. Germline CDR1 LGHNT, CDR2 FRNRAP. The CDR3 covers 15 residues. V lost 7 bases, J lost 8 bases, and 15 bases stayed unmatched. The CDR3 region is CASEQGGQEGRGYTF. The CDR3 DNA is TGTGCTAGTGAACAGGGGGGTCAGGAGGGCCGGGGCTACACCTTC.